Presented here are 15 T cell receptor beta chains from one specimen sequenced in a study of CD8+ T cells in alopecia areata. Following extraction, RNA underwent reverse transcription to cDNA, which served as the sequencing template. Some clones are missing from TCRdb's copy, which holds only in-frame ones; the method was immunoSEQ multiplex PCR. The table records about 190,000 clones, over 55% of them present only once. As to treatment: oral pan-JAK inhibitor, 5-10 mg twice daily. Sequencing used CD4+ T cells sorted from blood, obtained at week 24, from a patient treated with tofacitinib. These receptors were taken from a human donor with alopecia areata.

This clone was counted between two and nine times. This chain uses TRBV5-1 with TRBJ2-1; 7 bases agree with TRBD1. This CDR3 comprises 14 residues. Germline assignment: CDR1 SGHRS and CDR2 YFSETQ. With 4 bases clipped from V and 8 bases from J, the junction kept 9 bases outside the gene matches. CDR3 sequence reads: CASSTGQAGDEQFF. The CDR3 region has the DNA TGCGCCAGCAGCACCGGACAGGCCGGCGATGAGCAGTTCTTC.

The CDR3 loop is CATSRVTGVGSYEQYF. The CDR3 DNA follows: TGTGCCACCAGCAGGGTAACAGGGGTGGGGTCCTACGAGCAGTACTTC. The chain carries TRBV15 and TRBJ2-7, with TRBD1 matching 7 bases. The length of the CDR3 is 16 residues. Per the germline V gene, CDR1 is LNHNV and CDR2 is YYDKDF (reference sequence). The trim removed 3 bases at V and 1 base at J, leaving 9 bases unmatched.

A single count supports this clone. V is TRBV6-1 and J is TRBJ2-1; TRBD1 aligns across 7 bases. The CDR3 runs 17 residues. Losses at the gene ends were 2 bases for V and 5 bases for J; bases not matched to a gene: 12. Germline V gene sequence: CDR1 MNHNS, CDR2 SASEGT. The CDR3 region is CASSEYRSWTGNNEQFF. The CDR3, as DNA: TGTGCCAGCAGTGAATATAGGAGCTGGACAGGTAACAATGAGCAGTTCTTC.

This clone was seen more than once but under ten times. This CDR3 is CASRYYEQYF. As DNA, the CDR3 is TGTGCCAGCAGGTACTACGAGCAGTACTTC. The chain couples TRBV6-1 to TRBJ2-7; D gene uncertain. V lost 6 bases and J 3 bases, leaving 3 bases between the germline ends. The germline V gene encodes CDR1 MNHNS and CDR2 SASEGT. There are 10 residues in the CDR3.

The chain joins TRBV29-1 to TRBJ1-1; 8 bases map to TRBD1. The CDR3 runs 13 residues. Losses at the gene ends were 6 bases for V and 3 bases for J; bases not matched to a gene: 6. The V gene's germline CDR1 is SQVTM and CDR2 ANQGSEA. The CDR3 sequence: CSVAQGVDTEAFF. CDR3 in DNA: TGCAGCGTGGCACAGGGGGTAGACACTGAAGCTTTCTTT.

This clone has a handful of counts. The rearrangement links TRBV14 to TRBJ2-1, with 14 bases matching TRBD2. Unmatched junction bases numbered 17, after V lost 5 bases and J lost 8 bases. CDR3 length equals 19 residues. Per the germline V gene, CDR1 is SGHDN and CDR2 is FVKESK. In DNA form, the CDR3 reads TGTGCCAGCAGCGTACGACTAGCGGGGGGGCCTTTCCTCTCCGATGAGCAGTTCTTC. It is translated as CASSVRLAGGPFLSDEQFF.

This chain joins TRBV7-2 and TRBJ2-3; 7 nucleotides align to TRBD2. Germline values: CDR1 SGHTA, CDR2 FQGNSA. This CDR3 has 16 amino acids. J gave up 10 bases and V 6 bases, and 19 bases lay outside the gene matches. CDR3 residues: CASRKASGTGVGAQYF. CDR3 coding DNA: TGTGCCAGCAGAAAAGCTAGCGGAACTGGGGTGGGGGCGCAGTATTTT.

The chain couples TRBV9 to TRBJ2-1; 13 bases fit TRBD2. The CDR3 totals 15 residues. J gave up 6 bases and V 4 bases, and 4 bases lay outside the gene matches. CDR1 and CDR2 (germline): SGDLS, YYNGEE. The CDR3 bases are TGTGCCAGCAGCTTGGGACTAGCGGGGACCAATGAGCAGTTCTTC. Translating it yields CASSLGLAGTNEQFF.

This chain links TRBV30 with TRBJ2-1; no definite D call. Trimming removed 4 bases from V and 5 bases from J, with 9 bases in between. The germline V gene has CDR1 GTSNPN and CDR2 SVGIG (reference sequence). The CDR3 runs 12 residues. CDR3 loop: CAWTLSNNEQFF. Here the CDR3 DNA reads TGTGCCTGGACCCTATCAAACAATGAGCAGTTCTTC.

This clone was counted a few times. This chain's CDR3 is CSVESWGAGGLETQYF. CDR3 nucleotide sequence: TGCAGCGTTGAATCGTGGGGAGCGGGGGGGCTTGAGACCCAGTACTTC. The chain uses TRBV29-1 and TRBJ2-5; 10 nucleotides agree with TRBD2. V lost 2 bases to trimming and J lost 5 bases; unmatched junction nucleotides: 11. Germline CDR1 reads SQVTM; CDR2 reads ANQGSEA. This CDR3 has 16 amino acids.

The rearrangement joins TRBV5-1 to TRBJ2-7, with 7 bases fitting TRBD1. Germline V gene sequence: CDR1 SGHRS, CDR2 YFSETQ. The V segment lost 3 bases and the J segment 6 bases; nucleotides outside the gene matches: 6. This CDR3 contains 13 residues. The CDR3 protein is CASSWIQGSEQYF. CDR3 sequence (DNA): TGCGCCAGCAGCTGGATACAGGGGTCCGAGCAGTACTTC.

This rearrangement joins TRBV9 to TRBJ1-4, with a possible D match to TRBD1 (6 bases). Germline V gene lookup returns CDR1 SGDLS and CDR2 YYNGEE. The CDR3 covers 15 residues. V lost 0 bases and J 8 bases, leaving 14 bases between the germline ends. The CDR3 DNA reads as TGTGCCAGCAGCGTAGGGGGGCAAGGTCTAGAAAAACTGTTTTTT. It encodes CASSVGGQGLEKLFF.

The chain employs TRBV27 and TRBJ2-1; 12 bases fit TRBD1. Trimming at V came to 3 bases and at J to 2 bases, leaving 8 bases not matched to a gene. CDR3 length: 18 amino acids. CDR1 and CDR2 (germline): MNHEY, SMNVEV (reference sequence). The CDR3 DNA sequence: TGTGCCAGCAGTTTTCAACTGGGACAGGGGGCTGCCTACAATGAGCAGTTCTTC. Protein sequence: CASSFQLGQGAAYNEQFF.

The CDR3 bases are TGTGCCAGCAGCTTAGGGGCGAACACTGAAGCTTTCTTT. Protein: CASSLGANTEAFF. The chain recombines TRBV11-2 with TRBJ1-1, with D hard to call. The CDR3 has 13 residues. Deletions cut 1 base from V and 1 base from J, with 4 bases between. CDR1 is SGHAT, CDR2 FQNNGV, per germline.

The CDR3 sequence: CASSGTGGYEQYF. The CDR3 DNA reads as TGTGCCAGCAGCGGGACGGGGGGCTACGAGCAGTACTTC. The chain couples TRBV7-6 to TRBJ2-7; 7 nucleotides match TRBD2. The germline CDR1 and CDR2 sequences are SGHVS and FNYEAQ. V dropped 5 bases and J dropped 3; count of bases not matched to a gene: 4. The CDR3 runs to 13 residues.